What follows is one T cell receptor (beta chain) and its context. Antigen: not known. These data originate in a study of CD8+ T cells in alopecia areata. Study findings and constraints: Alphabeta T cells residing in normal skin are also sequenced in scalp samples. For lesional scalp, especially alopecia totalis/universalis, clonality was higher than in normal scalp. Shared TCR sequences were less clear between patients than in mice, possibly partly from HLA diversity.

Trimming removed 0 bases from V and 4 bases from J, with 11 bases in between. Germline CDR1 and CDR2: SGHDT and YYEEEE. The length of the CDR3 is 14 residues. A FACSAria was used to sort CD4+ and CD8+ T cells. These cells came from PBMCs. cDNA reverse transcribed from extracted RNA served as the sequencing template. Sequencing used immunoSEQ multiplex PCR; TCRdb keeps in-frame clones, though not all of them. The profile shows some 180,000 clones, just over 55% of them singletons. The TCR originated in a human donor in good health. The V gene is TRBV5-6, the J gene TRBJ2-7, with TRBD1 as a possible D gene (5 bases). Sample: CD8+ T cells sorted from blood. CDR3 residues: CASSLGAGRYEQYF. CDR3 in DNA: TGTGCCAGCAGCTTGGGGGCAGGGCGGTACGAGCAGTACTTC.